The 5 T cell receptor beta chains listed next were all sequenced from one sample in a study of CD8 T cells in ankylosing spondylitis. TCRdb ran MiXCR on the 5' RACE reads and lists one entry per CDR3 protein. The table records 250,000 to 350,000 distinct CDR3 sequences, roughly 20% of them present only once. The sequencing input was blood, either unsorted or a sorted T cell fraction (not recorded which). These receptors all come from a female donor with ankylosing spondylitis or in good health (not recorded which).

This clonotype turned up a few times. This chain connects TRBV3-1 to TRBJ2-2; D gene ambiguous. The V end lost 3 bases, the J end lost 8 bases, and 7 bases lay between the germline ends. The CDR3 is made up of 12 amino acids. Germline V gene data show CDR1 as LGHDT and CDR2 as YNNKEL (reference sequence). Here the CDR3 DNA reads TGTGCCAGCAGCCACATCGTGGGGGAGCTGTTTTTT. It specifies CASSHIVGELFF.

Many counts were recorded for this clonotype. The chain joins TRBV4-3 to TRBJ2-1; 11 positions match TRBD2. This CDR3 has 16 amino acids. V dropped 3 bases and J dropped 5; count of bases not matched to a gene: 6. Germline assignment: CDR1 LGHNA and CDR2 YSLEER. The CDR3 region has the DNA TGCGCCAGCAGCCATCACGGGACTAGCGGAAACAATGAGCAGTTCTTC. This sequence encodes CASSHHGTSGNNEQFF.

This clonotype appeared many times. This sequence joins TRBV7-2 and TRBJ1-1, with a weak D call TRBD1 (5 bases). The V end lost 5 bases, the J end lost 7 bases, and 11 bases lay between the germline ends. CDR1 is SGHTA and CDR2 is FQGNSA in the germline V gene. The CDR3 is 12 residues long. This CDR3 reads CASSTTGHEAFF. The CDR3, as DNA: TGTGCCAGCAGCACCACAGGCCATGAAGCTTTCTTT.

This clonotype was counted many times. The V call is TRBV20-1, the J call TRBJ2-5; TRBD2 matches 9 bases. The germline V gene encodes CDR1 DFQATT and CDR2 SNEGSKA (reference sequence). J lost 5 bases, V lost 2 bases, and 9 bases had no gene match. The CDR3 is made up of 15 amino acids. The CDR3 DNA reads TGCAGTGCTAGACCGGCGACTAGCGGTGCGGAGACCCAGTACTTC. This encodes CSARPATSGAETQYF.

The table lists this clonotype with a few counts. The J gene is TRBJ1-4, the V gene TRBV6-1; D possibly corresponds to TRBD1 (5 bases). Trimming removed 7 bases from V and 8 bases from J, with 14 bases in between. Germline CDR1 and CDR2: MNHNS and SASEGT. The CDR3 extends over 13 amino acids. As DNA, the CDR3 is TGTGCCAGCACCCAGGGAAGGGGAGAAAAACTGTTTTTT. The encoded protein is CASTQGRGEKLFF.